The 9 T cell receptor beta chains below come from one sample, sequenced in a study of T cell responses to AZD1222 COVID-19 vaccine. The method was immunoSEQ multiplex PCR; TCRdb's version includes in-frame clones alone and lacks a portion of them. The sample carries 95,000 to 150,000 clones, 90% recorded once. The starting material was peripheral blood, obtained on day 0 of MenACWY control vaccination. The receptors stem from an adult in good health.

This clone was detected once. The V gene is TRBV9, the J gene TRBJ2-1; weak D call: TRBD2 (6 bases). The CDR3 sequence is 16 residues long. CDR1 and CDR2 from the germline V gene are SGDLS and YYNGEE. The V end lost 0 bases, the J end lost 2 bases, and 12 bases lay between the germline ends. CDR3 sequence: CASSVVEAGPYNEQFF. In DNA, the CDR3 is TGTGCCAGCAGCGTAGTAGAAGCGGGCCCCTACAATGAGCAGTTCTTC.

The chain links TRBV5-5 to TRBJ1-2, with no clear D. Trimming shortened V by 4 bases and J by 3 bases, and 22 bases separated the two germline ends. Germline lookup yields CDR1 SGHKS and CDR2 YYEKEE (reference sequence). This CDR3 has 17 residues. CDR3 nucleotides: TGTGCCAGCAGCAAGGACGGGAGCTTTAAGTCTGACTATGGCTACACCTTC. Protein sequence: CASSKDGSFKSDYGYTF.

V is TRBV6-6 and J is TRBJ1-2; D is possibly TRBD1 (6 bases). Trimming took 6 bases from V and 2 from J, leaving 16 bases between them. There are 15 residues in the CDR3. CDR1 is MNHNY and CDR2 is SVGAGI in the germline V gene (reference sequence). DNA for the CDR3: TGTGCCAGCAGGATCCAGGGACACCCCAACTATGGCTACACCTTC. Its protein is CASRIQGHPNYGYTF.

This clone was detected only once. The chain carries TRBV4-1 and TRBJ2-5; the D is unclear. The CDR3 loop spans 16 amino acids. Trimming cost V 0 bases and J 2 bases, with 13 bases left between them. Germline V gene lookup returns CDR1 MGHRA and CDR2 YSYEKL. This CDR3 reads CASSQDRGAVQETQYF. CDR3 in DNA: TGCGCCAGCAGCCAAGATCGTGGAGCCGTACAAGAGACCCAGTACTTC.

The gene calls are TRBV5-6 and TRBJ2-7; D remains unclear. The germline V gene has CDR1 SGHDT and CDR2 YYEEEE. There are 12 residues in the CDR3. V was trimmed by 3 bases and J by 3 bases, leaving 7 bases between them. CDR3 sequence (DNA): TGTGCCAGCAGCTCGAAGGACTACGAGCAGTACTTC. This sequence encodes CASSSKDYEQYF.

A few counts support this clone. The chain uses TRBV7-2 and TRBJ1-2; possibly TRBD1 for D (6 bases). V lost 3 bases, J lost 5 bases, and 16 bases lay in between. The CDR3 runs 15 residues. CDR1 is SGHTA, CDR2 FQGNSA, per germline. The CDR3 reads CASSFLFGTPYGYTF. DNA for the CDR3: TGTGCCAGCAGCTTTCTTTTTGGGACACCTTATGGCTACACCTTC.

The chain recombines TRBV27 with TRBJ1-5; tentative D call: TRBD1 (6 bases). Germline values: CDR1 MNHEY, CDR2 SMNVEV (reference sequence). The V end was cut by 8 bases, the J end by 0 bases, with 8 bases between. This CDR3 region has 13 residues. Written as DNA, the CDR3 is TGTGCCAGCGGACAGTATAGCAATCAGCCCCAGCATTTT. Translating gives CASGQYSNQPQHF.

This chain connects TRBV11-1 to TRBJ2-4; TRBD1 matches at 9 bases. The V and J ends lost 5 bases and 1 base, in that order; junction bases with no gene match: 6. Germline lookup yields CDR1 SGHAT and CDR2 FQDESV (reference sequence). The CDR3 is 16 amino acids. The CDR3 coding sequence is TGTGCCAGCAGCACACGGACAGGGGACGCCAAAAACATTCAGTACTTC. Protein product: CASSTRTGDAKNIQYF. Full variable domain (missing parts from reference TRBV11-1 and TRBJ2-4): EAEVAQSPRYKITEKSQAVAFWCDPISGHATLYWYRQILGQGPELLVQFQDESVVDDSQLPKDRFSAERLKGVDSTLKIQPAELGDSAMYLCASSTRTGDAKNIQYFGAGTRLSVL.

V usage is TRBV3-1 (or the pseudogene TRBV3-2) and J usage is TRBJ2-7; the D is unclear. Germline-derived CDR1 and CDR2 are LGHDT and YNNKEL (reference sequence). V was pared by 3 bases and J by 5 bases, with 8 bases between. This CDR3 has 12 amino acids. DNA of the CDR3: TGTGCCAGCAGCCACTTAAAAGACGAGCAGTACTTC. Translation gives CASSHLKDEQYF.